These 17 T cell receptor beta chains share one sample of origin, sequenced in a study of T cell repertoires in cytomegalovirus infection. MiXCR, run by TCRdb on the reads, gives a single entry per CDR3 protein. The repertoire consists of more than 400,000 distinct CDR3 sequences, with about 26% occurring once and the leading ten covering less than 15%. The specimen sequenced was PBMCs. The receptors were gathered from a human donor in good health (CMV status not recorded). Some clones in this sample may be carry-over from other donors' samples.

This clonotype was seen only once. The V call is TRBV20-1, the J call TRBJ2-1; D is uncertain. CDR3 length: 13 residues. The germline CDR1 and CDR2 sequences are DFQATT and SNEGSKA (reference sequence). V lost 6 bases, J lost 2 bases, and 11 bases lay in between. CDR3 sequence reads: CSAQQYTYNEQFF. The CDR3 DNA follows: TGCAGTGCGCAGCAATATACCTACAATGAGCAGTTCTTC.

This clonotype was counted between two and nine times. The chain employs TRBV12-3 or TRBV12-4 and TRBJ2-1; TRBD2 is a possible D gene (5 bases). The CDR3 consists of 13 residues. Trimming cost V 4 bases and J 6 bases, with 10 bases left between them. The CDR3, as DNA: TGTGCCAGCAGTTCTGGGAGCTTCAATGAGCAGTTCTTC. It yields the protein CASSSGSFNEQFF.

The V gene is TRBV19, the J gene TRBJ2-7, with TRBD2 identical over 15 bases. The CDR3 consists of 15 residues. V shed 8 bases, J shed 1 base, and the junction held 3 bases outside the gene matches. Germline values: CDR1 LNHDA, CDR2 SQIVND (reference sequence). The CDR3 DNA follows: TGTGCCAGTGCGGGACTAGCGGGAGGTTCCTACGAGCAGTACTTC. This gives the protein CASAGLAGGSYEQYF.

The chain joins TRBV19 to TRBJ2-3; tentatively, D is TRBD2 (5 bases). The CDR3 is 13 residues long. Trimming pared 10 bases from V and 2 bases from J, leaving 13 bases between. The germline V gene encodes CDR1 LNHDA and CDR2 SQIVND (reference sequence). The CDR3 loop is CANDPRATDTQYF. CDR3 DNA: TGTGCCAACGACCCGAGGGCCACAGATACGCAGTATTTT. Together with reference TRBV19 and TRBJ2-3, the CDR3 gives the full variable domain: DGGITQSPKYLFRKEGQNVTLSCEQNLNHDAMYWYRQDPGQGLRLIYYSQIVNDFQKGDIAEGYSVSREKKESFPLTVTSAQKNPTAFYLCANDPRATDTQYFGPGTRLTVL.

The chain recombines TRBV15 with TRBJ2-1; TRBD2 matches at 7 bases. This CDR3 region has 15 residues. Germline V CDR1 and CDR2: LNHNV, YYDKDF (reference sequence). Losses at the gene ends were 3 bases for V and 7 bases for J; bases not matched to a gene: 9. Written as DNA, the CDR3 is TGTGCCACCAGCAGCCCTAGCGGCGCGAAAAATGAGCAGTTCTTC. It translates to CATSSPSGAKNEQFF.

The V call is TRBV6-5, the J call TRBJ2-7; 10 nucleotides match TRBD1. Germline loops: CDR1 MNHEY, CDR2 SVGAGI. Trimming cost V 6 bases and J 5 bases; bases outside gene matches: 10. CDR3 length: 15 amino acids. The CDR3 DNA reads as TGTGCCAGCAGGGGCTCGGGACAGGGGCGCGACGAGCAGTACTTC. Protein sequence: CASRGSGQGRDEQYF.

The rearrangement links TRBV20-1 to TRBJ1-1; D gene ambiguous. V gave up 2 bases and J gave up 4 bases, with 14 bases separating them. CDR1 is DFQATT and CDR2 is SNEGSKA in the germline V gene (reference sequence). The CDR3 consists of 14 residues. CDR3: CSARFTDGPTEAFF. The CDR3 nucleotides are TGCAGTGCTAGATTCACGGACGGACCCACTGAAGCTTTCTTT.

This clonotype was counted between two and nine times. The chain recombines TRBV4-1 with TRBJ2-4; the match to TRBD1 covers 8 bases. The junction had 11 bases not matched to a gene; V was cut back by 4 bases and J by 9 bases. The V gene's germline CDR1 is MGHRA and CDR2 YSYEKL. This CDR3 contains 15 residues. The CDR3, as DNA: TGCGCCAGCAGCCCAGGCAGGGGGCTAGGTGGCATTCAGTACTTC. Translation: CASSPGRGLGGIQYF.

DNA for the CDR3: TGTGCCATCAGCATCGACAGGGGAGAGCAGTACGTC. Translating gives CAISIDRGEQYV. V usage is TRBV10-3 and J usage is TRBJ2-7; the match to TRBD1 covers 8 bases. Germline CDR1 reads ENHRY; CDR2 reads SYGVKD. The length of the CDR3 is 12 residues. With 6 bases clipped from V and 7 bases from J, the junction kept 5 bases outside the gene matches.

This clonotype was counted at least ten times. V gene TRBV6-1 combines with J gene TRBJ1-3, with D maybe TRBD1 (5 bases). The CDR3 sequence is 19 residues long. Germline V gene data show CDR1 as MNHNS and CDR2 as SASEGT. Trimming removed 7 bases from V and 0 bases from J, with 25 bases in between. The CDR3 nucleotides are TGTGCCAGCACAGCTCGAGCCCTTGGGGGTACAAGCTCTGGAAACACCATATATTTT. Translating it yields CASTARALGGTSSGNTIYF.

The chain combines TRBV4-3 with TRBJ2-7; possibly TRBD2 for D (6 bases). The CDR3 spans 15 residues. Germline values: CDR1 LGHNA, CDR2 YSLEER. V was cut by 5 bases and J by 2 bases, with 16 bases left in between. CDR3: CASSVEAGLAYEQYF. The CDR3 nucleotides are TGCGCCAGCAGCGTAGAAGCGGGCCTGGCCTACGAGCAGTACTTC.

This clonotype occurred many times. The chain couples TRBV7-3 to TRBJ2-1; D is possibly TRBD2 (6 bases). The CDR3 length is 15 residues. In germline, CDR1 is SGHTA, CDR2 FQGTGA. V was cut by 5 bases and J by 5 bases, with 16 bases left in between. As DNA, the CDR3 is TGTGCCAGCAGCACTACAAAACTAGCAAACAATGAGCAGTTCTTC. Translation gives CASSTTKLANNEQFF.

This clonotype was detected a few times. The rearrangement links TRBV7-9 to TRBJ2-5; D perhaps matches TRBD1 (6 bases). The CDR3 is 16 amino acids. With 5 bases removed from V and 1 base from J, the gap between germline ends came to 17 bases. Germline V CDR1 and CDR2: SEHNR, FQNEAQ (reference sequence). The DNA for the CDR3 is TGTGCCAGCAGCCCCCCGGGAAGGGGGTCCCAAGAGACCCAGTACTTC. Protein product: CASSPPGRGSQETQYF. The whole variable domain, filled in from reference TRBV7-9 and TRBJ2-5, reads DTGVSQNPRHKITKRGQNVTFRCDPISEHNRLYWYRQTLGQGPEFLTYFQNEAQLEKSRLLSDRFSAERPKGSFSTLEIQRTEQGDSAMYLCASSPPGRGSQETQYFGPGTRLLVL.

This clonotype has at least ten counts. This chain joins TRBV7-2 and TRBJ1-5, with D perhaps matching TRBD1 (6 bases). Trimming shortened V by 4 bases and J by 9 bases, and 10 bases separated the two germline ends. Germline V gene sequence: CDR1 SGHTA, CDR2 FQGNSA. This CDR3 is 12 amino acids long. CDR3 protein: CASSYQGMPQHF. Here the CDR3 DNA reads TGTGCCAGCAGCTACCAGGGGATGCCCCAGCATTTT.

In this sample, this clonotype turned up a few times. This rearrangement joins TRBV19 to TRBJ2-3, with D perhaps given as TRBD1 or TRBD2 (5 bases each). Deletions cut 6 bases from V and 2 bases from J, with 15 bases between. Looked up from germline, CDR1 is LNHDA and CDR2 is SQIVND (reference sequence). This CDR3 comprises 15 residues. The chain's CDR3 is CASSSTGAPTDTQYF. CDR3 coding DNA: TGTGCCAGTAGCTCCACCGGGGCCCCCACAGATACGCAGTATTTT.

The chain is built from TRBV6-6 and TRBJ2-4; D may be TRBD1 or TRBD2 (5 bases each). V gave up 7 bases and J gave up 10 bases, with 17 bases separating them. This CDR3 has 13 residues. The germline gives CDR1 MNHNY, CDR2 SVGAGI (reference sequence). The CDR3 DNA reads as TGTGCCAGCACCCAAGGGACCGCCGGGATTCAGTACTTC. Its protein is CASTQGTAGIQYF.

Written as DNA, the CDR3 is TGCAGTGCTAGAGGGGGGGCTAGCGGGAGTTCAGTTTACGAGCAGTACTTC. Translated, it gives CSARGGASGSSVYEQYF. V is TRBV20-1 and J is TRBJ2-7, with 10 bases lining up with TRBD2. Germline assignment: CDR1 DFQATT and CDR2 SNEGSKA (reference sequence). V shed 1 base and J 4 bases; nucleotides not matched to a gene: 13. CDR3 size: 17 residues.